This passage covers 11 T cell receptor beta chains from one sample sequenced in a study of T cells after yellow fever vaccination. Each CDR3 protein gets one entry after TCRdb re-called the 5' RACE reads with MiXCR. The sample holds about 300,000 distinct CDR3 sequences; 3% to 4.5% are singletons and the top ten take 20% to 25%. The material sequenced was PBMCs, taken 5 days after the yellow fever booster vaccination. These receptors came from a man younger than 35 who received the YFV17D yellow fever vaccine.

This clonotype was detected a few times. CDR3 in DNA: TGCAGCCTTTGGGATGGACAGGCGGTGGATACGCAGTATTTT. It translates to CSLWDGQAVDTQYF. This rearrangement joins TRBV29-1 to TRBJ2-3; 7 bases are shared with TRBD1. Trimming at V came to 8 bases and at J to 6 bases, leaving 14 bases not matched to a gene. The CDR3 loop spans 14 amino acids. Germline V gene data show CDR1 as SQVTM and CDR2 as ANQGSEA.

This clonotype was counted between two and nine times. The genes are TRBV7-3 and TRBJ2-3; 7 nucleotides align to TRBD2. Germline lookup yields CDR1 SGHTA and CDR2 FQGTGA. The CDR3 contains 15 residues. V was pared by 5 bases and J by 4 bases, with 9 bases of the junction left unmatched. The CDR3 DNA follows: TGTGCCAGCAGCCTCCTAGGCGGGGGATCAGATACGCAGTATTTT. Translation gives CASSLLGGGSDTQYF.

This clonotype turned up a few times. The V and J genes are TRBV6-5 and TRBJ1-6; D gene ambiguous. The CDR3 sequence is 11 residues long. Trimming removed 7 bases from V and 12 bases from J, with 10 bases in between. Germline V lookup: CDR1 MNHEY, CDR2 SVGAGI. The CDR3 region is CASKREGPLHF. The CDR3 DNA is TGTGCCAGCAAGCGGGAGGGACCCCTCCACTTT.

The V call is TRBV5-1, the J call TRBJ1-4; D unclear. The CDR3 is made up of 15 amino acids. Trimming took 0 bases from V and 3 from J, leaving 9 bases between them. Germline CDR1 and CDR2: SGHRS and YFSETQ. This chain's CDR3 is CASSLDKKPNEKLFF. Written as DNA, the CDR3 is TGCGCCAGCAGCTTGGATAAAAAACCTAATGAAAAACTGTTTTTT.

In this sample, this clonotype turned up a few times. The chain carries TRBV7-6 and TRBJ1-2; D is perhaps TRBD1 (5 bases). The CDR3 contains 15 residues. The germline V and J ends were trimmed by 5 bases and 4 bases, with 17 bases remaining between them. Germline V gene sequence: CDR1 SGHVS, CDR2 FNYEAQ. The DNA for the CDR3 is TGTGCCAGCAGCCAAAACCCGCAGGGAGGCTATGGCTACACCTTC. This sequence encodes CASSQNPQGGYGYTF.

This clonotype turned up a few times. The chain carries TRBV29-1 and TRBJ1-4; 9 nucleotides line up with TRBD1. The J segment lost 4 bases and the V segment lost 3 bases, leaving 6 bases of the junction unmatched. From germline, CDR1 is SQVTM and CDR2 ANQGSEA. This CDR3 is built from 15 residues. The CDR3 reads CSVEGQGIGNEKLFF. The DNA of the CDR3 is TGCAGCGTTGAGGGACAGGGCATTGGTAATGAAAAACTGTTTTTT.

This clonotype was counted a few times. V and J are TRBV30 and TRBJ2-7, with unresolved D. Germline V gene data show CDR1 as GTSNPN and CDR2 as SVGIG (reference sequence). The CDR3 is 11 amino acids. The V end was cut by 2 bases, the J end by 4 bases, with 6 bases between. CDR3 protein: CAWSLSYEQYF. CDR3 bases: TGTGCCTGGAGTTTGAGTTACGAGCAGTACTTC.

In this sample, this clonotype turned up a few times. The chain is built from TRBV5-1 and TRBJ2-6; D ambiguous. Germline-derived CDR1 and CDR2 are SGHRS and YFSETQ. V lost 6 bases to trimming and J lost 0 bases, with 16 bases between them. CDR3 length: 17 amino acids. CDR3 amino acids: CASINPSAPSGANVLTF. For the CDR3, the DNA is TGCGCCAGCATAAATCCTTCGGCCCCCTCTGGGGCCAACGTCCTGACTTTC.

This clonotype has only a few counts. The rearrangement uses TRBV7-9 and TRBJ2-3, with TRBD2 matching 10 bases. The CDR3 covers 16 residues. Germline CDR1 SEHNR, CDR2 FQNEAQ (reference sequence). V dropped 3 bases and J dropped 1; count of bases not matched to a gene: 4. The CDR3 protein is CASSFPLAGGTDTQYF. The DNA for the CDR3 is TGTGCCAGCAGCTTTCCCCTAGCGGGGGGCACAGATACGCAGTATTTT.

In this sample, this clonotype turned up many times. CDR3 sequence: CASSFAGWTDTQYF. In DNA, the CDR3 is TGCGCCAGCAGCTTCGCGGGGTGGACAGATACGCAGTATTTT. The rearrangement uses TRBV5-1 and TRBJ2-3; possible D gene TRBD2, 6 bases. CDR3 length: 14 amino acids. Trimming left V 2 bases short and J 3 bases short, with 10 bases between. From germline, CDR1 is SGHRS and CDR2 YFSETQ.

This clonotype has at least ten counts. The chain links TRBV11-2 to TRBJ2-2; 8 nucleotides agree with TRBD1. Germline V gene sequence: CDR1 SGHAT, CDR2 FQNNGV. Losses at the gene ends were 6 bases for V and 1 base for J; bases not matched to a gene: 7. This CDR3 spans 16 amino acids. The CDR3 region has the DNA TGTGCCAGCAGTTCTCTGACAGGGGAGAACACCGGGGAGCTGTTTTTT. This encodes CASSSLTGENTGELFF.